This record concerns one T cell receptor (beta chain) sequence. Method: immunoSEQ multiplex PCR; TCRdb's copy keeps in-frame clones and lacks some. This table holds some 120,000 clones, around 87% found once. This record comes from a study of control samples from healthy donors and cancer patients. This CDR3 has 16 amino acids. After removal of 1 base from V and 5 bases from J, the junction contained 7 bases not matched to a gene. The germline V gene encodes CDR1 SNHLY and CDR2 FYNNEI. Sequences were obtained from blood. This receptor was obtained from a man between 60 and 75 years old in good health. The rearrangement links TRBV2 to TRBJ2-5, with 10 bases that match TRBD2. CDR3 coding DNA: TGTGCCAGCAGTGAAGGATCAGCGGGGGGGCGTGAGACCCAGTACTTC. Translation gives CASSEGSAGGRETQYF.